This T cell receptor beta chain was documented in a study of T cell responses to AZD1222 COVID-19 vaccine. Study outcomes and limitations: Regions 160-218 and 743-854 dominated among vaccine-associated CD4 TCRs spanning spike. Mostly white British, mostly female donors; authors suggested clonal diversity may be underestimated.

Details on this clone: What it binds is not known.

Libraries were prepared by immunoSEQ multiplex PCR; TCRdb keeps only in-frame clonotypes and omits some of them. The table lists about 120,000 clones, around nine tenths of them singletons. Germline V gene lookup returns CDR1 SGHDN and CDR2 FVKESK. The CDR3 covers 16 residues. After removal of 7 bases from V and 2 bases from J, the junction contained 8 bases not matched to a gene. Sequences were derived from peripheral blood, sampled on day 0 of AZD1222 vaccination. V and J are TRBV14 and TRBJ1-2; TRBD1 agrees at 12 bases. This receptor was taken from an adult in good health. CDR3 DNA: TGTGCCAGCACGCCAGGGGACAGGGGGCGAAACTATGGCTACACCTTC. Amino acid sequence: CASTPGDRGRNYGYTF.